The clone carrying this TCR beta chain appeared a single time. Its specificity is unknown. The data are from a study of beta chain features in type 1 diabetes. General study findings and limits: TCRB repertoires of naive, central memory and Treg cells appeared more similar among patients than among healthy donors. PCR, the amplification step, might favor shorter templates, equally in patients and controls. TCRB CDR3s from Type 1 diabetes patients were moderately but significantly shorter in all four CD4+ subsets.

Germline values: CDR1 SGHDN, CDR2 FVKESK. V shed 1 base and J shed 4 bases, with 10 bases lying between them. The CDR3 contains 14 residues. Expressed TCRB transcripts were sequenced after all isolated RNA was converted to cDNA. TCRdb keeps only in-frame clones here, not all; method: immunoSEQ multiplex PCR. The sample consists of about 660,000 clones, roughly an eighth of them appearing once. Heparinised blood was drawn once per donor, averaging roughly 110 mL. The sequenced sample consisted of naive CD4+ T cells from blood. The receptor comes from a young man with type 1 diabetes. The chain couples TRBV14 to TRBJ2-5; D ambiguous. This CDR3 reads CASSQAWTGETQYF. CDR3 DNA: TGTGCCAGCAGCCAAGCTTGGACCGGAGAGACCCAGTACTTC.